Shown below are 21 T cell receptor beta chains from a single sample sequenced in a study of cytomegalovirus exposure and HLA in healthy donors. The method was immunoSEQ multiplex PCR; TCRdb's version includes in-frame clones alone and lacks a portion of them. This sample has about 130,000 clones; roughly nine tenths occur once, and the top ten carry over 8.5%. Source material: PBMCs. Source of these receptors: a woman aged 18-29 years in good health and CMV-seropositive.

The table lists this clone with a count of one. The genes are TRBV19 and TRBJ2-4; 7 positions match TRBD2. Germline V gene lookup returns CDR1 LNHDA and CDR2 SQIVND (reference sequence). With 1 base clipped from V and 0 bases from J, the junction kept 12 bases outside the gene matches. This CDR3 contains 19 residues. The CDR3: CASSIAPSGGGLAKNIQYF. CDR3 nucleotides: TGTGCCAGTAGTATAGCGCCATCTGGCGGGGGTTTAGCCAAAAACATTCAGTACTTC.

The CDR3 here is CASSPQPRGAYNEQFF. Here the CDR3 DNA reads TGTGCCAGCAGCCCCCAACCCCGGGGGGCCTACAATGAGCAGTTCTTC. The chain carries TRBV9 and TRBJ2-1, with 7 bases that match TRBD2. Germline CDR1 and CDR2: SGDLS and YYNGEE. V lost 4 bases, J lost 2 bases, and 9 bases stayed unmatched. The CDR3 spans 16 residues.

J is TRBJ1-6 and V is TRBV18; D is possibly TRBD1 (5 bases). The ends were cut back, 3 bases at V and 9 bases at J, with 15 bases in the middle. Germline V gene sequence: CDR1 KGHSH, CDR2 LQKENI. The CDR3 runs to 15 residues. The CDR3, as DNA: TGTGCCAGCTCACCGACGGACACTTGGGGTTCACCCCTCCACTTT. This gives the protein CASSPTDTWGSPLHF.

The genes are TRBV14 and TRBJ2-1; TRBD1 might be the D (5 bases). Deletions cut 2 bases from V and 9 bases from J, with 14 bases between. Germline values: CDR1 SGHDN, CDR2 FVKESK. The CDR3 is made up of 14 amino acids. The CDR3 DNA reads as TGTGCCAGCAGCCAACCAGGGTGGACAAGTGAGCAGTTCTTC. This sequence encodes CASSQPGWTSEQFF.

Only a few counts were recorded for this clone. This chain links TRBV6-5 with TRBJ1-2, with 7 bases aligning to TRBD1. CDR3 length: 13 amino acids. In germline, CDR1 is MNHEY, CDR2 SVGAGI. V gave up 4 bases and J gave up 7 bases; unmatched junction bases: 6. Here the CDR3 reads CASSFTGEAGYTF. The CDR3 DNA is TGTGCCAGCAGTTTTACAGGGGAGGCTGGCTACACCTTC.

The rearrangement joins TRBV6-5 to TRBJ1-1, with a weak D call TRBD1 (6 bases). Per germline, CDR1 MNHEY and CDR2 SVGAGI. This CDR3 has 15 amino acids. V was trimmed by 5 bases and J by 2 bases, leaving 15 bases between them. The chain's CDR3 is CASSQPQGGNTEAFF. The CDR3 coding sequence is TGTGCCAGCAGTCAGCCACAGGGTGGAAACACTGAAGCTTTCTTT.

This chain connects TRBV29-1 to TRBJ2-7; the D is unclear. V lost 4 bases to trimming and J lost 0 bases, with 7 bases between them. The CDR3 is 12 amino acids. Germline-derived CDR1 and CDR2 are SQVTM and ANQGSEA. This CDR3 reads CSVGANSYEQYF. Written as DNA, the CDR3 is TGCAGCGTTGGGGCTAACTCCTACGAGCAGTACTTC.

The chain uses TRBV11-2 and TRBJ2-3; TRBD1 aligns across 7 bases. Germline lookup yields CDR1 SGHAT and CDR2 FQNNGV. The CDR3 consists of 14 residues. The ends lost 5 bases at V and 4 bases at J; junction bases unmatched: 6. The CDR3 protein is CASSVDRVADTQYF. In nucleotides, the CDR3 is TGTGCCAGCAGCGTCGACAGGGTGGCAGATACGCAGTATTTT.

The chain carries TRBV7-6 and TRBJ2-5; D is perhaps TRBD2 (6 bases). Germline CDR1 reads SGHVS; CDR2 reads FNYEAQ. V gave up 3 bases and J gave up 2 bases, with 7 bases separating them. The CDR3 runs 13 residues. CDR3 coding DNA: TGTGCCAGCAGCTTCGGAGGGCAAGAGACCCAGTACTTC. Translated: CASSFGGQETQYF.

The V call is TRBV7-2, the J call TRBJ2-7, with 8 bases that match TRBD1. Germline CDR1 and CDR2: SGHTA and FQGNSA. The CDR3 consists of 13 residues. V lost 5 bases, J lost 3 bases, and 3 bases stayed unmatched. The CDR3 region is CASSVGTGYEQYF. The CDR3 DNA reads as TGTGCCAGCAGCGTCGGGACAGGCTACGAGCAGTACTTC. Full variable domain (outside the CDR3, taken from reference TRBV7-2 and TRBJ2-7): GAGVSQSPSNKVTEKGKDVELRCDPISGHTALYWYRQSLGQGLEFLIYFQGNSAPDKSGLPSDRFSAERTGGSVSTLTIQRTQQEDSAVYLCASSVGTGYEQYFGPGTRLTVT.

This sequence joins TRBV4-3 and TRBJ1-2; TRBD1 matches 7 bases. With 5 bases clipped from V and 3 bases from J, the junction kept 12 bases outside the gene matches. CDR3 size: 16 residues. CDR1 and CDR2 (germline): LGHNA, YSLEER. The CDR3 here is CASSFFGGGEDYGYTF. The CDR3 DNA follows: TGCGCCAGCAGCTTCTTCGGAGGGGGCGAGGACTATGGCTACACCTTC.

V usage is TRBV5-1 and J usage is TRBJ1-2, with TRBD1 matching over 10 bases. Trimming took 3 bases from V and 6 from J; bases not matched to a gene: 8. CDR3 length: 15 residues. Germline CDR1 is SGHRS and CDR2 is YFSETQ. As DNA, the CDR3 is TGCGCCAGCAGCTACCCCGGGACAGGGGTCGATGGCTACACCTTC. This sequence encodes CASSYPGTGVDGYTF.

The chain links TRBV5-4 to TRBJ1-4; D may be TRBD1 (5 bases). There are 16 residues in the CDR3. Germline CDR1 reads SGHNT; CDR2 reads YYREEE (reference sequence). Trimming took off 4 bases at V and 7 bases at J, with 20 bases between the two ends. The CDR3 is CASSPEGGTSIEKLFF. CDR3 DNA sequence: TGTGCCAGCAGCCCCGAAGGCGGGACTTCCATTGAAAAACTGTTTTTT.

This chain uses TRBV4-1 with TRBJ1-2, with a tentative D call TRBD1 (5 bases). CDR3 size: 17 residues. Germline CDR1 MGHRA, CDR2 YSYEKL. V lost 2 bases, J lost 2 bases, and 18 bases lay in between. The CDR3 DNA is TGCGCCAGCAGCCAACGTCAGACAGAATACTGGAACTATGGCTACACCTTC. This gives the protein CASSQRQTEYWNYGYTF.

V is TRBV7-3 and J is TRBJ1-2; 8 nucleotides match TRBD1. Germline assignment: CDR1 SGHTA and CDR2 FQGTGA. The J segment lost 11 bases and the V segment lost 5 bases, leaving 28 bases of the junction unmatched. The CDR3 sequence is 19 residues long. The chain's CDR3 is CASSELTWTGTALQIGYTF. Here the CDR3 DNA reads TGTGCCAGCAGCGAATTGACCTGGACAGGGACGGCCCTCCAGATAGGGTACACCTTC.

The chain is built from TRBV28 and TRBJ1-2, with D maybe TRBD1 (5 bases). Trimming stripped 6 bases from V and 6 bases from J, with 17 bases between. Germline CDR1 reads MDHEN; CDR2 reads SYDVKM. CDR3 length: 14 residues. CDR3 in amino acids: CASRFPQERDGYTF. CDR3 DNA: TGTGCCAGCAGGTTCCCACAGGAACGAGATGGCTACACCTTC.

This clone was detected only once. This chain connects TRBV5-1 to TRBJ1-4; D remains unclear. CDR3 size: 17 residues. V shed 1 base and J shed 8 bases, with 21 bases lying between them. Germline V gives CDR1 SGHRS, CDR2 YFSETQ. CDR3: CASSLFAQAGVEEKLFF. In nucleotides, the CDR3 is TGCGCCAGCAGCTTGTTCGCCCAAGCGGGTGTAGAGGAAAAACTGTTTTTT.

This rearrangement joins TRBV27 to TRBJ1-6, with no clear D. The CDR3 covers 16 residues. Germline V gene data show CDR1 as MNHEY and CDR2 as SMNVEV (reference sequence). Trimming left V 3 bases short and J 9 bases short, with 18 bases between. Written as DNA, the CDR3 is TGTGCCAGCAGTTTTTCCCTAGCCGCGGGAGGTTCACCCCTCCACTTT. Translation: CASSFSLAAGGSPLHF.

This clone has only one observation. In nucleotides, the CDR3 is TGCGCCAGCAGCTTGGGCCCGCGGGGGGGCCAAGAGACCCAGTACTTC. It codes for CASSLGPRGGQETQYF. The rearrangement links TRBV5-1 to TRBJ2-5, with 9 nucleotides matching TRBD2. The ends lost 0 bases at V and 1 base at J; junction bases unmatched: 4. CDR1 SGHRS and CDR2 YFSETQ come from the germline V gene. The CDR3 is made up of 16 amino acids.

The chain recombines TRBV6-5 with TRBJ1-2; 8 nucleotides align to TRBD1. CDR3 size: 14 residues. Germline assignment: CDR1 MNHEY and CDR2 SVGAGI. V was pared by 2 bases and J by 8 bases, with 7 bases of the junction left unmatched. CDR3 loop: CASSYNGQGGGYTF. CDR3 coding DNA: TGTGCCAGCAGTTACAATGGACAGGGTGGCGGCTACACCTTC.

This rearrangement joins TRBV5-1 to TRBJ2-7; 7 bases fit TRBD2. Germline values: CDR1 SGHRS, CDR2 YFSETQ. This CDR3 comprises 15 residues. V gave up 4 bases and J gave up 2 bases; unmatched junction bases: 9. The CDR3 loop is CASSLGASGPYEQYF. CDR3 in DNA: TGCGCCAGCAGCCTAGGAGCTAGCGGTCCCTACGAGCAGTACTTC.